The next 8 T cell receptor beta chains were all read from a single sample in a study of shared clonotypes between healthy human individuals. Libraries were prepared by immunoSEQ multiplex PCR; TCRdb keeps only in-frame clonotypes and omits some of them. The sample has roughly 2 million clones; around 95% are singletons. Sequencing was carried out using naive CD4+ T cells sorted from blood. Subset given: CD45RA+ positively selected. The receptors were gathered from a man aged 18 to 35 in good health.

A note on this clone: A clone one base away is much larger, so this may be a read error. The V and J genes are TRBV28 and TRBJ1-2, with D unclear. Germline V gene data show CDR1 as MDHEN and CDR2 as SYDVKM. The CDR3 has 16 residues. Trimming left V 7 bases short and J 1 base short, with 19 bases between. The CDR3 DNA reads as TGTGCCAGCATTGGGAACGGAGAGGGATTTAACTATGGCTACACCTTC. Its translation: CASIGNGEGFNYGYTF.

This chain connects TRBV28 to TRBJ1-6; D gene unclear. V lost 5 bases and J lost 0, with 14 bases in between. Per the germline V gene, CDR1 is MDHEN and CDR2 is SYDVKM. CDR3 size: 17 residues. CDR3 loop: CASSPPHSSSYNSPLHF. The CDR3 bases are TGTGCCAGCAGTCCACCACATAGCAGCTCCTATAATTCACCCCTCCACTTT. The entire variable domain, with the rest obtained from reference TRBV28 and TRBJ1-6, is as follows: DVKVTQSSRYLVKRTGEKVFLECVQDMDHENMFWYRQDPGLGLRLIYFSYDVKMKEKGDIPEGYSVSREKKERFSLILESASTNQTSMYLCASSPPHSSSYNSPLHFGNGTRLTVT.

This chain uses TRBV10-1 with TRBJ2-7; either TRBD1 or TRBD2 may supply D (5 bases each). V was trimmed by 0 bases and J by 4 bases, leaving 10 bases between them. The germline CDR1 and CDR2 sequences are WNHNN and SYGVQD (reference sequence). This CDR3 spans 14 amino acids. The CDR3 sequence: CASSESKGTYEQYF. The CDR3 nucleotides read TGCGCCAGCAGTGAGTCCAAGGGGACGTACGAGCAGTACTTC.

The chain carries TRBV10-2 and TRBJ1-5; possibly TRBD1 for D (6 bases). The CDR3 totals 17 residues. Germline V lookup: CDR1 WSHSY, CDR2 SAAADI. Trimming took off 2 bases at V and 7 bases at J, with 21 bases between the two ends. The CDR3 here is CASSEGGGFAQWQPQHF. CDR3 DNA sequence: TGCGCCAGCAGTGAGGGAGGGGGTTTTGCCCAATGGCAGCCCCAGCATTTT.

The chain is built from TRBV10-1 and TRBJ1-2; D possibly corresponds to TRBD1 (5 bases). Germline V gene sequence: CDR1 WNHNN, CDR2 SYGVQD (reference sequence). Trimming took off 9 bases at V and 3 bases at J, with 20 bases between the two ends. CDR3 length: 15 residues. Here the CDR3 reads CARRQRLRDHYGYTF. The CDR3 DNA is TGCGCCAGACGACAGCGGCTCAGGGATCACTATGGCTACACCTTC.

The gene calls are TRBV25-1 and TRBJ1-1; tentative D call: TRBD1 (5 bases). The V gene's germline CDR1 is MGHDK and CDR2 SYGVNS. Between the trimmed V and J ends, which lost 7 bases and 4 bases, there was a span of 7 bases. The CDR3 is 11 amino acids. The CDR3: CASTRATEAFF. The DNA of the CDR3 is TGTGCCAGCACCAGGGCCACTGAAGCTTTCTTT.

This clone was seen once. The gene calls are TRBV5-1 and TRBJ1-1; D may be TRBD1 (5 bases). The V and J ends lost 5 bases and 0 bases respectively, with 14 bases between them. Germline V gene sequence: CDR1 SGHRS, CDR2 YFSETQ. The CDR3 runs 15 residues. CDR3 sequence: CASRPGALLNTEAFF. The CDR3 DNA is TGCGCCAGCAGACCCGGGGCCCTTCTGAACACTGAAGCTTTCTTT. The full variable domain, rest sourced from reference TRBV5-1 and TRBJ1-1, is KAGVTQTPRYLIKTRGQQVTLSCSPISGHRSVSWYQQTPGQGLQFLFEYFSETQRNKGNFPGRFSGRQFSNSRSEMNVSTLELGDSALYLCASRPGALLNTEAFFGQGTRLTVV.

The chain combines TRBV11-2 with TRBJ2-5, with 10 bases that match TRBD2. Germline-derived CDR1 and CDR2 are SGHAT and FQNNGV. The CDR3 totals 15 residues. V was pared by 3 bases and J by 1 base, with 2 bases of the junction left unmatched. CDR3 bases: TGTGCCAGCAGCTTCCTAGCGGGGGTCCAAGAGACCCAGTACTTC. It encodes CASSFLAGVQETQYF.